What follows are 19 T cell receptor beta chains derived from one specimen sequenced in a study of cytomegalovirus exposure and HLA in healthy donors (dated by TCRdb to the late 2010s). The library was produced with the immunoSEQ multiplex PCR assay. For the multiplex PCR, a mixture combining 60 forward primers for TCR Vbeta segments and 13 reverse primers for TCR Jbeta segments was used. TCRdb took over this immuneACCESS table, retaining in-frame rearrangements with V and J assigned. Such tables are incomplete; in checked studies, under half of the missing clones stem from an unresolved V gene, and the remainder is unexplained. This sample has 85,000 to 100,000 clones in its table, and over 60% of those were observed once. The ten top clones hold less than 3.5% of the sample. Sequencing was performed on PBMCs. These receptors were obtained from a male donor in good health and CMV-seropositive.

The gene calls are TRBV5-1 and TRBJ2-5; 13 bases are a match to TRBD2. Germline lookup yields CDR1 SGHRS and CDR2 YFSETQ. The length of the CDR3 is 15 residues. The trim removed 3 bases at V and 4 bases at J, leaving 3 bases unmatched. In DNA, the CDR3 is TGCGCCAGCAGCTCGGGACTAGCGGGGATAGAGACCCAGTACTTC. This encodes CASSSGLAGIETQYF.

The rearrangement links TRBV2 to TRBJ1-2; D not certain. The CDR3 spans 12 residues. Germline loops: CDR1 SNHLY, CDR2 FYNNEI. V shed 3 bases and J shed 7 bases, with 9 bases lying between them. The CDR3 loop reads CASSDRFVGYTF. As DNA, the CDR3 is TGTGCCAGCAGTGACAGGTTTGTTGGCTACACCTTC.

With respect to this clone: The junction departs from the called germline gene at one end, perhaps through a read error. J is TRBJ2-2 and V is TRBV7-7; D not resolved. The germline gives CDR1 SSHAT, CDR2 FNYEAQ (reference sequence). This CDR3 contains 16 residues. CDR3: CASSLGVTINTGELFF. Written as DNA, the CDR3 is TGTGCTAGCAGCTTAGGAGTGACAATTAACACCGGGGAGCTGTTTTTT.

The chain is built from TRBV9 and TRBJ2-3, with 9 bases fitting TRBD1. Unmatched junction bases numbered 1, after V lost 2 bases and J lost 0 bases. CDR3 length: 15 residues. Per germline, CDR1 SGDLS and CDR2 YYNGEE. The CDR3 region has the DNA TGTGCCAGCAGCGTCGGGACAGGGAGCACAGATACGCAGTATTTT. It encodes CASSVGTGSTDTQYF.

This chain connects TRBV19 to TRBJ1-5, with a tentative D call TRBD1 (5 bases). This CDR3 is built from 15 residues. Germline V lookup: CDR1 LNHDA, CDR2 SQIVND (reference sequence). V was cut by 6 bases and J by 3 bases, with 15 bases left in between. CDR3 DNA sequence: TGTGCCAGTAGCGGAATAGGGGCCCCCAATCAGCCCCAGCATTTT. The encoded protein is CASSGIGAPNQPQHF.

This chain links TRBV29-1 with TRBJ1-1; 10 bases match TRBD1. The trim removed 7 bases at V and 7 bases at J, leaving 6 bases unmatched. The CDR3 totals 12 residues. Germline-derived CDR1 and CDR2 are SQVTM and ANQGSEA. The CDR3 loop is CSGGQGMSEAFF. In DNA, the CDR3 is TGCAGCGGGGGACAGGGGATGAGTGAAGCTTTCTTT.

The J gene is TRBJ2-2, the V gene TRBV5-8; 9 bases map to TRBD1. This CDR3 has 15 residues. Germline V gives CDR1 SGHTS, CDR2 YDEGEE. V lost 4 bases, J lost 7 bases, and 8 bases stayed unmatched. For the CDR3, the DNA is TGTGCCAGCAGCCCGCTAGGGACAGGGCTCGGGGAGCTGTTTTTT. Its translation: CASSPLGTGLGELFF.

The V call is TRBV5-4, the J call TRBJ2-1; TRBD2 aligns across 16 bases. The CDR3 consists of 19 residues. Trimming cost V 4 bases and J 3 bases; bases outside gene matches: 10. CDR1 and CDR2 from the germline V gene are SGHNT and YYREEE (reference sequence). CDR3 DNA sequence: TGTGCCAGCAGCCCCCCCGGGACTAGCGGGGGGGCCCTCTACAATGAGCAGTTCTTC. Amino acid sequence: CASSPPGTSGGALYNEQFF.

Here the CDR3 reads CASSTPGRGRETQYF. The CDR3 nucleotides read TGTGCCAGCAGCACCCCGGGCAGGGGAAGGGAGACCCAGTACTTC. The J gene is TRBJ2-5, the V gene TRBV11-3; perhaps TRBD1 as D (6 bases). The CDR3 consists of 15 residues. Germline values: CDR1 SGHNT, CDR2 YENEEA. The germline V and J ends were trimmed by 5 bases and 5 bases, with 18 bases remaining between them.

The rearrangement joins TRBV12-5 to TRBJ2-5, with D tentatively TRBD1 (6 bases). Trimming took 1 base from V and 2 from J, leaving 11 bases between them. The CDR3 extends over 15 amino acids. Germline V gives CDR1 LGHNT, CDR2 FRNRAP. The CDR3 loop reads CASGLGTVIQETQYF. The CDR3 DNA reads TGTGCTAGTGGTTTGGGGACAGTTATACAAGAGACCCAGTACTTC.

The V gene is TRBV6-6, the J gene TRBJ1-5, with a weak D call TRBD1 (6 bases). Trimming pared 0 bases from V and 4 bases from J, leaving 13 bases between. CDR3 length: 16 residues. Germline-derived CDR1 and CDR2 are MNHNY and SVGAGI (reference sequence). The CDR3 sequence is CASSYSGRGGNQPQHF. The CDR3 region has the DNA TGTGCCAGCAGTTACTCGGGCAGGGGAGGGAATCAGCCCCAGCATTTT.

This chain links TRBV5-1 with TRBJ2-7; 9 nucleotides align to TRBD1. In germline, CDR1 is SGHRS, CDR2 YFSETQ. J gave up 0 bases and V 0 bases, and 7 bases lay outside the gene matches. The CDR3 has 17 amino acids. Here the CDR3 reads CASSLAPGQGRSYEQYF. The CDR3 nucleotides read TGCGCCAGCAGCTTGGCTCCGGGACAGGGCCGCTCCTACGAGCAGTACTTC. The full variable domain, its missing parts supplied by reference TRBV5-1 and TRBJ2-7, is KAGVTQTPRYLIKTRGQQVTLSCSPISGHRSVSWYQQTPGQGLQFLFEYFSETQRNKGNFPGRFSGRQFSNSRSEMNVSTLELGDSALYLCASSLAPGQGRSYEQYFGPGTRLTVT.

The V call is TRBV7-2, the J call TRBJ2-7; TRBD1 aligns across 7 bases. This CDR3 is 14 amino acids long. The ends lost 5 bases at V and 1 base at J; junction bases unmatched: 5. Germline assignment: CDR1 SGHTA and CDR2 FQGNSA. The CDR3 nucleotides are TGTGCCAGCAGCCCGGACAGGTTTTCCTACGAGCAGTACTTC. This translates into CASSPDRFSYEQYF.

The rearrangement uses TRBV5-1 and TRBJ1-1; D is undetermined. The CDR3 has 14 residues. Trimming stripped 0 bases from V and 1 base from J, with 7 bases between. Germline values: CDR1 SGHRS, CDR2 YFSETQ. DNA for the CDR3: TGCGCCAGCAGCTTGGCTCCAGGGAACACTGAAGCTTTCTTT. It codes for CASSLAPGNTEAFF.

The chain has TRBV5-1 and TRBJ1-6, with D perhaps matching TRBD1 (6 bases). Between the trimmed V and J ends, which lost 4 bases and 6 bases, there was a span of 14 bases. The CDR3 covers 15 residues. The germline CDR1 and CDR2 sequences are SGHRS and YFSETQ. The CDR3 loop reads CASSEGSGVNSPLHF. CDR3 coding DNA: TGCGCCAGCAGCGAGGGATCAGGGGTTAATTCACCCCTCCACTTT.

The CDR3 coding sequence is TGTGCCAGTAGTATAGACCCAGAGGACATCAAGCAGTACTTC. Protein: CASSIDPEDIKQYF. The chain employs TRBV19 and TRBJ2-7; D perhaps matches TRBD1 (5 bases). CDR1 and CDR2 from the germline V gene are LNHDA and SQIVND (reference sequence). The CDR3 extends over 14 amino acids. V lost 0 bases and J 8 bases, leaving 14 bases between the germline ends.

Points on this clone: The junction and the germline gene differ at one end; a read error may be behind it. The gene calls are TRBV30 and TRBJ1-5, with D possibly TRBD1 on 5 matching bases. CDR3 size: 12 residues. CDR1 is GTSNPN and CDR2 is SVGIG in the germline V gene (reference sequence). CDR3 sequence reads: CACRGSNQPQNF. The DNA of the CDR3 is TGTGCCTGCCGGGGGAGCAATCAGCCCCAGAATTTT.

The genes are TRBV9 and TRBJ2-5, with 7 nucleotides matching TRBD1. With 1 base clipped from V and 2 bases from J, the junction kept 2 bases outside the gene matches. CDR1 is SGDLS, CDR2 YYNGEE, per germline. The CDR3 extends over 14 amino acids. CDR3 in amino acids: CASSVTTGQETQYF. CDR3 nucleotide sequence: TGTGCCAGCAGCGTAACGACAGGGCAAGAGACCCAGTACTTC.

The chain has TRBV7-9 and TRBJ1-2, with a weak D call TRBD1 (5 bases). The CDR3 consists of 14 residues. V lost 4 bases and J lost 4, with 13 bases in between. Germline values: CDR1 SEHNR, CDR2 FQNEAQ (reference sequence). In nucleotides, the CDR3 is TGTGCCAGCAGCTCCTCAGGGACTCCCTATGGCTACACCTTC. Its protein is CASSSSGTPYGYTF.